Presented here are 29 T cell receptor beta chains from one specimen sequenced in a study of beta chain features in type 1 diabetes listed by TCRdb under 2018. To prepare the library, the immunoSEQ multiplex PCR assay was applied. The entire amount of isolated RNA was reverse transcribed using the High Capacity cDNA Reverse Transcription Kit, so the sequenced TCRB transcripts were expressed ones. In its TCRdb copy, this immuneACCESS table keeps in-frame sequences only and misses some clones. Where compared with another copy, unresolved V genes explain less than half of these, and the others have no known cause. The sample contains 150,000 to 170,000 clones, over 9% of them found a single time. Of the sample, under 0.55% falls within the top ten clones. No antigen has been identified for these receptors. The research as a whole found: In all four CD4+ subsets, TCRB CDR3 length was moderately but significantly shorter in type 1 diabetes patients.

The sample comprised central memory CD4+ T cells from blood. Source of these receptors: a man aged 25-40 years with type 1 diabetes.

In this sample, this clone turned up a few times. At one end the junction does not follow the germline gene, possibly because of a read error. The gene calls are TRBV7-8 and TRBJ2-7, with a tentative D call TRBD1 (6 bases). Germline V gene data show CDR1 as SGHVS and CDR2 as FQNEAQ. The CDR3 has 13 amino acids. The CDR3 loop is CASSRVANREPYF. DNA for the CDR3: TGTGCCAGCAGCCGGGTGGCGAACAGGGAGCCGTACTTC.

The CDR3 sequence is CASRRGTRFDEQFF. The CDR3 bases are TGTGCCAGCAGGCGGGGTACGAGGTTCGATGAGCAGTTCTTC. This chain connects TRBV7-8 to TRBJ2-1; D is possibly TRBD2 (6 bases). This CDR3 spans 14 amino acids. V shed 6 bases and J shed 8 bases, with 17 bases lying between them. Germline V lookup: CDR1 SGHVS, CDR2 FQNEAQ. The full variable domain, its missing parts supplied by reference TRBV7-8 and TRBJ2-1, is GAGVSQSPRYKVAKRGQDVALRCDPISGHVSLFWYQQALGQGPEFLTYFQNEAQLDKSGLPSDRFFAERPEGSVSTLKIQRTQQEDSAVYLCASRRGTRFDEQFFGPGTRLTVL.

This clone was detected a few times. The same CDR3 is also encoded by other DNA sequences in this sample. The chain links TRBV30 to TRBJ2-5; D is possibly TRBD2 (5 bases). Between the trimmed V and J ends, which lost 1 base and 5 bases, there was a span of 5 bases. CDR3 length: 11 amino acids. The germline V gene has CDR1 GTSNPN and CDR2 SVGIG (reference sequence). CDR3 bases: TGTGCCTGGAGTGCGGGGGAGACCCAGTACTTC. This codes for CAWSAGETQYF.

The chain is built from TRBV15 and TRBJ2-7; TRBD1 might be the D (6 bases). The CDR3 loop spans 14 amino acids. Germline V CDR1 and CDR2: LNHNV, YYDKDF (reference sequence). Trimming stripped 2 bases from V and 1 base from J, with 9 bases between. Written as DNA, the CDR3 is TGTGCCACCAGCAGAAAGGACAGTTCCTACGAGCAGTACTTC. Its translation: CATSRKDSSYEQYF.

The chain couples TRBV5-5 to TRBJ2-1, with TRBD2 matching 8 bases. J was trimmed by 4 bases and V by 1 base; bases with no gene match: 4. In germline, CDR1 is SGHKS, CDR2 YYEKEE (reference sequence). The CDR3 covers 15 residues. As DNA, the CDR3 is TGTGCCAGCAGCTTGACTAGCGGAACATACAATGAGCAGTTCTTC. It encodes CASSLTSGTYNEQFF.

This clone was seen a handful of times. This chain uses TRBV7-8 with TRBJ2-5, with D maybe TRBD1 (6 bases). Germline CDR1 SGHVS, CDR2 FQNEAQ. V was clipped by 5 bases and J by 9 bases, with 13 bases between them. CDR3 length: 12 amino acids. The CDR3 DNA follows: TGTGCCAGCAGCCCAGGGGCGGACCCCCAGTACTTC. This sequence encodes CASSPGADPQYF. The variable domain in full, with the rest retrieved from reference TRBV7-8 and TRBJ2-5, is GAGVSQSPRYKVAKRGQDVALRCDPISGHVSLFWYQQALGQGPEFLTYFQNEAQLDKSGLPSDRFFAERPEGSVSTLKIQRTQQEDSAVYLCASSPGADPQYFGPGTRLLVL.

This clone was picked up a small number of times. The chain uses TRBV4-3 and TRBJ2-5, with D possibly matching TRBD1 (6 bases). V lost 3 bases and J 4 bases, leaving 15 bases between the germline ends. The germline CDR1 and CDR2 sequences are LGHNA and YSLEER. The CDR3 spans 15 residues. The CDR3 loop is CASSHTAQGRETQYF. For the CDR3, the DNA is TGCGCCAGCAGCCACACCGCGCAGGGGCGAGAGACCCAGTACTTC.

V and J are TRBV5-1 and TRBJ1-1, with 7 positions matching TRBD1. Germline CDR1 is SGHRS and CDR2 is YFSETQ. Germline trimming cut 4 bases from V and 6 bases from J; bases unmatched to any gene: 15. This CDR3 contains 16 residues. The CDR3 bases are TGCGCCAGCAGCCCGGACAGGACCCTCAGTGGGGCTGAAGCTTTCTTT. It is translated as CASSPDRTLSGAEAFF.

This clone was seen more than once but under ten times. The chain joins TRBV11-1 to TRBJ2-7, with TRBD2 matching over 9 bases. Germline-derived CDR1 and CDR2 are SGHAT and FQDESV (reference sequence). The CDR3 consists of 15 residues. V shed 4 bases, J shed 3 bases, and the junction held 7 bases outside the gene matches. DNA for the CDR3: TGTGCCAGCAGCTCCTTAGCGGGAGTAAGCTACGAGCAGTACTTC. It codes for CASSSLAGVSYEQYF.

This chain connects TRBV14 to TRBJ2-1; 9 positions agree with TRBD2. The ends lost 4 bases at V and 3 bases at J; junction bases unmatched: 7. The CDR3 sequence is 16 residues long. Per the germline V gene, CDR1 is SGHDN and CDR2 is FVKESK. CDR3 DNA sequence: TGTGCCAGCAGCCCACGAGCGGGAGGACTCTACAATGAGCAGTTCTTC. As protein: CASSPRAGGLYNEQFF. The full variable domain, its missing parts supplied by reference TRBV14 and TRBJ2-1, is EAGVTQFPSHSVIEKGQTVTLRCDPISGHDNLYWYRRVMGKEIKFLLHFVKESKQDESGMPNNRFLAERTGGTYSTLKVQPAELEDSGVYFCASSPRAGGLYNEQFFGPGTRLTVL.

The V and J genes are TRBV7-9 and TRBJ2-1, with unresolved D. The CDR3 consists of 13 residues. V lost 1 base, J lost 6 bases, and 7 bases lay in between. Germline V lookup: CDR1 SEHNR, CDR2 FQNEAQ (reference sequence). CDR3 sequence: CASSLGSSNEQFF. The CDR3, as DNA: TGTGCCAGCAGCTTAGGGTCCAGCAATGAGCAGTTCTTC.

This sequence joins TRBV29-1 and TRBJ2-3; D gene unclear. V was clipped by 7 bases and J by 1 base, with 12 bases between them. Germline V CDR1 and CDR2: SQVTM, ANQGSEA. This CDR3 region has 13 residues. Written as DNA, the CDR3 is TGCAGCGCGTACCCTCCGGGCACAGATACGCAGTATTTT. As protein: CSAYPPGTDTQYF.

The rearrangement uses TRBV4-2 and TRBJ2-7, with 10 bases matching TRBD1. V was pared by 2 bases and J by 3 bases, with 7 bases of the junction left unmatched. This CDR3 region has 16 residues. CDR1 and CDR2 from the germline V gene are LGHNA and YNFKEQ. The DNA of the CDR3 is TGTGCCAGCAGCCAACCCGACAGGGGGCTTGGCTACGAGCAGTACTTC. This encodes CASSQPDRGLGYEQYF.

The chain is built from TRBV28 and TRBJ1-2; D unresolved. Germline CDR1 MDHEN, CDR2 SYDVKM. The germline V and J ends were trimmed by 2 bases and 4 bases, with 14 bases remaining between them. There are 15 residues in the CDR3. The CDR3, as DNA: TGTGCCAGCAGTTTAATTGCGGGCAGATCCTATGGCTACACCTTC. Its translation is CASSLIAGRSYGYTF.

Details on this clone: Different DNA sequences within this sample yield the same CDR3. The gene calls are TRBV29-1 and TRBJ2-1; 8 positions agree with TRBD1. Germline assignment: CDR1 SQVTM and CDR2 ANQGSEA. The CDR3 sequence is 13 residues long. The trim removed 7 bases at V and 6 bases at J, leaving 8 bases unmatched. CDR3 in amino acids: CSGGSGTGNEQFF. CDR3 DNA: TGCAGCGGGGGGTCCGGGACAGGCAATGAGCAGTTCTTC.

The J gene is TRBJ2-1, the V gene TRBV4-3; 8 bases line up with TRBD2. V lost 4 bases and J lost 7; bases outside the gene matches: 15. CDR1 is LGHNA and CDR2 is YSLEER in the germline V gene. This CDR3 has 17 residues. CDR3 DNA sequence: TGCGCCAGCAGCCCTGATCACTTCGCGGGAGGAGGGAATGAGCAGTTCTTC. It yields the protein CASSPDHFAGGGNEQFF.

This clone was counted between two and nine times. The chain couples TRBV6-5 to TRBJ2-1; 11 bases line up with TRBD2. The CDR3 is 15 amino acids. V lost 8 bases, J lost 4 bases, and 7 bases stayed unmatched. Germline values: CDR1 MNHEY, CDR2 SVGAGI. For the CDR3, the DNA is TGTGCCAGCGGGGAGGCTAGCGGGAGGTACAATGAGCAGTTCTTC. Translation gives CASGEASGRYNEQFF.

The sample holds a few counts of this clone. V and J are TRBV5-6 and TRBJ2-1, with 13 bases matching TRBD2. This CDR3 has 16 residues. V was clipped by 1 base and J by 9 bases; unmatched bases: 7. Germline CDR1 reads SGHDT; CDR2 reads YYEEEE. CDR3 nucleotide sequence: TGTGCCAGCAGCTTGACTCCTACTAGCGGGAGGGGTGAGCAGTTCTTC. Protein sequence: CASSLTPTSGRGEQFF.

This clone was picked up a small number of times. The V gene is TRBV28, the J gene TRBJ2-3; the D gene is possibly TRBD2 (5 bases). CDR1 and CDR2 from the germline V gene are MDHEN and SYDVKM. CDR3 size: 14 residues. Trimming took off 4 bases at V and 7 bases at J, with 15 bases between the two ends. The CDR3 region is CASSSSGLSNTQYF. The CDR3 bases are TGTGCCAGCAGTTCCTCCGGACTCTCGAATACGCAGTATTTT.

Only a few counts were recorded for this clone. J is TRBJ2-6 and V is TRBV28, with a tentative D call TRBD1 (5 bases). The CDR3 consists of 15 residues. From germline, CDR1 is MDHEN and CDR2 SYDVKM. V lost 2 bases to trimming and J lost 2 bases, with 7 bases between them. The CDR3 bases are TGTGCCAGCAGTTTAGTAGGGGCTGGGGCCAACGTCCTGACTTTC. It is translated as CASSLVGAGANVLTF.

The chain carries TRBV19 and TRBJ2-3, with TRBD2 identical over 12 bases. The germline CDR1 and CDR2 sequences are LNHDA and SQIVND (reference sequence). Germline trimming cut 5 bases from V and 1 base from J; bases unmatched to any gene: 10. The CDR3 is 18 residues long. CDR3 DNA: TGTGCCAGTAGTGGAGGACTAGCGGGACAGAGGGGCACAGATACGCAGTATTTT. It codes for CASSGGLAGQRGTDTQYF.

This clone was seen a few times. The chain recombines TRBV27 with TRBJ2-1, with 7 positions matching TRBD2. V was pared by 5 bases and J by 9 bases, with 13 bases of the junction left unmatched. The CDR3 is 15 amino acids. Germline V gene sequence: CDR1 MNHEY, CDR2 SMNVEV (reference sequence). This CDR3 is CASSPGTARGTEQFF. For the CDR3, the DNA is TGTGCCAGCAGTCCCGGGACGGCGCGGGGGACTGAGCAGTTCTTC.

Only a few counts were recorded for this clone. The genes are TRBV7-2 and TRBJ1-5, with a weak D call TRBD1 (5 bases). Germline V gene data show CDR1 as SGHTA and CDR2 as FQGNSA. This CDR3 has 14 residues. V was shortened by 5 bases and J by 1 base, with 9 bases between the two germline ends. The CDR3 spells CASSLKGSNQPQHF. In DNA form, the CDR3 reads TGTGCCAGCAGCCTAAAGGGGAGCAATCAGCCCCAGCATTTT.

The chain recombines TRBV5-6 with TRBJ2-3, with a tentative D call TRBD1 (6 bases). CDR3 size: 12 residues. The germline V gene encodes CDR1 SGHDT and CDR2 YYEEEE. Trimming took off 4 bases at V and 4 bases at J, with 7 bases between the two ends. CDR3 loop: CASSAGADTQYF. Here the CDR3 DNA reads TGTGCCAGCAGCGCAGGGGCAGATACGCAGTATTTT.

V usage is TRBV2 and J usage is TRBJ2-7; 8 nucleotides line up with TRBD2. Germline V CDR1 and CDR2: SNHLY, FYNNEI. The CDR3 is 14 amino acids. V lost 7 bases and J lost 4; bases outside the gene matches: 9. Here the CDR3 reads CASKERESGYEQYF. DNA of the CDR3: TGTGCCAGCAAGGAGCGGGAGTCGGGGTACGAGCAGTACTTC.

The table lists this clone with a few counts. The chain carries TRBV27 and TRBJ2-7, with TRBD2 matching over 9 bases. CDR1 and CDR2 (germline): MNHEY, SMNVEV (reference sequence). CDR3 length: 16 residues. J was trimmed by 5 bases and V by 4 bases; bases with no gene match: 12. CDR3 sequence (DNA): TGTGCCAGCAGTTCGGTAGCGGGAGTATTGGTGAACGAGCAGTACTTC. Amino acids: CASSSVAGVLVNEQYF.

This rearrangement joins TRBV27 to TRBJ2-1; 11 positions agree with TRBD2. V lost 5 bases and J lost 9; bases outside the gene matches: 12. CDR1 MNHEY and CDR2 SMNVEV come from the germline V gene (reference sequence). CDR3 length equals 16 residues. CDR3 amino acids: CASSPRTTSGTGEQFF. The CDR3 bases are TGTGCCAGCAGTCCACGAACGACTAGCGGGACGGGTGAGCAGTTCTTC.

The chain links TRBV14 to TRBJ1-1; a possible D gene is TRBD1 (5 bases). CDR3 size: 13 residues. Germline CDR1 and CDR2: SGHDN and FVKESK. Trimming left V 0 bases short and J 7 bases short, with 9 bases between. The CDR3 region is CASSQDGGLEAFF. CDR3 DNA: TGTGCCAGCAGCCAAGATGGGGGACTTGAAGCTTTCTTT.

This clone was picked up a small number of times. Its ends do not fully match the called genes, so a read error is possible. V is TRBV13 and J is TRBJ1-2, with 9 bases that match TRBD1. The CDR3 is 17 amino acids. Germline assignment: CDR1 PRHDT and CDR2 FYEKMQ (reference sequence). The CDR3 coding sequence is TGTGCCAGCAGCGTAGGACAGGGGATATTCGCTAACTATGGCTACACCTTC. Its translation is CASSVGQGIFANYGYTF.